This T cell receptor beta chain was identified in a study of T cell repertoires in cytomegalovirus infection. CDR1 is DFQATT, CDR2 SNEGSKA, per germline (reference sequence). V lost 5 bases and J 0 bases, leaving 14 bases between the germline ends. CDR3 length equals 14 residues. The table lists this clonotype with many counts. One entry per CDR3 protein results from TCRdb running MiXCR on the reads. This table has 65,000 to 90,000 distinct CDR3 sequences, about 3.8% appearing once. This sequence was found in a human donor in good health (CMV status not recorded). Some clones in this sample may be carry-over from other donors' samples. This chain uses TRBV20-1 with TRBJ2-7; D unresolved. Sequenced input: PBMCs. The chain's CDR3 is CSARQPTSSYEQYF. The CDR3 DNA sequence: TGCAGTGCTCGGCAGCCAACGAGCTCCTACGAGCAGTACTTC.